This TCR beta chain was identified during a study of cytomegalovirus exposure and HLA in healthy donors. Regarding the study as a whole: As a later analysis showed, a missense DCLRE1C variant was linked to trimming of TCR beta V- and J-genes. There were 150 or so TCR beta chains listed as cytomegalovirus-associated.

V shed 3 bases and J shed 9 bases, with 9 bases lying between them. This CDR3 comprises 12 residues. Per germline, CDR1 KGHSH and CDR2 LQKENI. The primer mix had 60 Vbeta and 13 Jbeta primers. Clones were sequenced by immunoSEQ multiplex PCR, and TCRdb holds only the in-frame ones, with some missing. This table has around 280,000 clones, around nine tenths appearing once. Each donor was healthy, and each was a bone marrow donor. This clone is a singleton in its sample. Its antigen is not identified. The TCR was taken from a young woman in good health and CMV-seronegative. The genes are TRBV18 and TRBJ2-1; the D is unclear. The sequenced material came from PBMCs. DNA of the CDR3: TGTGCCAGCTCACCTACAGCATTTGAGCAGTTCTTC. Its protein is CASSPTAFEQFF.